The entry that follows covers one TCR beta chain sequence. Recovered participants had two consecutive negative NP/OP PCR tests, healthcare professional clearance, or symptom resolution. This sample is drawn from a study of blood T cell repertoires in COVID-19. Study-level information: The study drew acute and convalescent COVID-19 samples from the United States, Italy and Spain. T cells, B-cell-depleted T cells, or PBMCs supplied cDNA or gDNA.

Per the original methods: The authors estimated nucleated cell counts from reference gene primer amplification. Method: immunoSEQ multiplex PCR; TCRdb's copy keeps in-frame clones and lacks some. Clone size and the V and J calls come from that table; the DNA yielded D and trimming. The data show a few hundred thousand clones, approximately 90% seen once. In germline, CDR1 is SGHTA, CDR2 FQGNSA. V was trimmed by 0 bases and J by 1 base, leaving 9 bases between them. This CDR3 has 15 amino acids. The source material was PBMCs or T cells enriched from blood (not recorded which). The origin of this receptor is a woman aged 40-49 years who had recovered from COVID-19. This chain uses TRBV7-2 with TRBJ1-2, with a possible D match to TRBD1 (5 bases). In nucleotides, the CDR3 is TGTGCCAGCAGCTTAGCGGCAGGGCTTAACTATGGCTACACCTTC. Protein: CASSLAAGLNYGYTF.